The rows below give T cell receptor beta chains drawn from one sample of a study of technical replicates of blood from a handful of donors. The data were produced by immunoSEQ multiplex PCR, yet TCRdb's version contains in-frame clones alone and is incomplete. The sample gives approximately 15,000 clones, over 70% of which show up once; approximately 12% is in the top ten. Sequenced material: PBMCs. The receptors derive from a human donor in good health. Each CDR3 is given with its conserved first and last residue. A D gene is named only where the DNA matches it firmly. Rows give clone size only sometimes, using once, few, many, or a class for an expanded clone.

>once|TRBJ1-4|TRBD1|TRBV5-6
CASSLAQGANEKLFF
TGTGCCAGCAGCTTAGCACAGGGGGCAAATGAAAAACTGTTTTTT
>NA|TRBJ1-4|NA|TRBV28
CASSLLQGNEKLFF
TGTGCCAGCAGTCTGTTGCAGGGTAATGAAAAACTGTTTTTT
>NA|TRBJ2-2|NA|TRBV7-9
CASSGVVARVGELFF
TGTGCCAGCAGCGGAGTAGTTGCTCGGGTCGGGGAGCTGTTTTTT
>NA|TRBJ2-7|NA|TRBV6-5
CASSPVEGYEQYF
TGTGCCAGCAGCCCCGTGGAGGGCTACGAGCAGTACTTC
>NA|TRBJ1-2|TRBD1|TRBV28
CASIEDRGYGYTF
TGTGCCAGCATCGAGGACAGGGGCTATGGCTACACCTTC
>NA|TRBJ1-2|TRBD1|TRBV7-8
CASSLRGRDYGYTF
TGTGCCAGCAGCCTCAGGGGGCGAGACTATGGCTACACCTTC
>NA|TRBJ2-5|NA|TRBV5-1
CASSLMGRDEETQYF
TGCGCCAGCAGCTTGATGGGCAGGGATGAAGAGACCCAGTACTTC
>NA|TRBJ2-3|NA|TRBV19
CASSIGRDTQYF
TGTGCCAGTAGTATTGGCCGAGATACGCAGTATTTT
>NA|TRBJ2-1|NA|TRBV14
CASSQDLGVRVVDEQFF
TGTGCCAGCAGCCAGGACCTGGGAGTACGGGTCGTCGATGAGCAGTTCTTC
>once|TRBJ2-2|TRBD1|TRBV29-1
CSVRGTGGYTGELFF
TGCAGCGTTCGGGGGACAGGGGGCTACACCGGGGAGCTGTTTTTT
>NA|TRBJ2-3|NA|TRBV19
CASSHRARAPDTQYF
TGTGCCAGTAGTCATCGGGCCAGGGCCCCAGATACGCAGTATTTT
>NA|TRBJ1-5|TRBD1|TRBV27
CASRQGMSNQPQHF
TGTGCCAGCCGACAGGGCATGAGTAATCAGCCCCAGCATTTT
>NA|TRBJ2-7|NA|TRBV21-1
CASSNRDRSIYEQYF
TGTGCCAGCAGCAACCGGGACAGAAGTATCTACGAGCAGTACTTC
>NA|TRBJ1-1|NA|TRBV6-1
CASSEKGRTEAFF
TGTGCCAGCAGTGAAAAGGGGAGGACTGAAGCTTTCTTT
>NA|TRBJ2-3|TRBD1|TRBV9
CASSVREPGGTGTDTQYF
TGTGCCAGCAGCGTCCGAGAGCCAGGGGGCACGGGAACAGATACGCAGTATTTT
>NA|TRBJ1-1|NA|TRBV10-3
CAISGNTGIGLNTEAFF
TGTGCCATCAGTGGAAATACAGGGATAGGACTGAACACTGAAGCTTTCTTT
>NA|TRBJ2-7|NA|TRBV5-1
CASSRAGSYEQYF
TGCGCCAGCAGCCGGGCAGGGTCCTACGAGCAGTACTTC
>once|TRBJ2-3|NA|TRBV5-1
CASSLDAGYSTDTQYF
TGCGCCAGCAGCTTGGATGCGGGATACTCAACAGATACGCAGTATTTT
>once|TRBJ2-2|TRBD1|TRBV5-1
CASSGDQGAMSTGELFF
TGCGCCAGCAGCGGCGACCAGGGGGCGATGTCCACCGGGGAGCTGTTTTTT
>NA|TRBJ2-3|TRBD2|TRBV7-9
CASSVSGRGTDTQYF
TGTGCCAGCAGCGTGAGCGGGAGAGGCACAGATACGCAGTATTTT
>NA|TRBJ1-2|NA|TRBV11-2
CASSALRRAGRDVDYGYTF
TGTGCCAGCAGCGCCCTTCGTAGAGCAGGTCGGGATGTCGACTATGGCTACACCTTC
>NA|TRBJ1-5|TRBD1|TRBV2
CASSVETGGQPQHF
TGTGCCAGCAGTGTGGAGACAGGGGGTCAGCCCCAGCATTTT
>NA|TRBJ2-3|TRBD1|TRBV2
CASSGTGGDTQYF
TGTGCCAGCAGCGGGACAGGCGGAGATACGCAGTATTTT
>NA|TRBJ1-2|NA|TRBV30
CAWSVWGGGYTF
TGTGCCTGGAGTGTATGGGGAGGGGGCTACACCTTC
>few|TRBJ2-1|NA|TRBV28
CASRWDNSYNEQFF
TGTGCCAGCCGCTGGGACAATTCCTACAATGAGCAGTTCTTC
>once|TRBJ2-1|TRBD2|TRBV6-4
CASSEAGGSYNEQFF
TGTGCCAGCAGTGAAGCGGGAGGGAGTTACAATGAGCAGTTCTTC
>NA|TRBJ1-1|NA|TRBV5-1
CASSLAQMNTEAFF
TGCGCCAGCAGCTTGGCCCAAATGAACACTGAAGCTTTCTTT
>NA|TRBJ1-2|TRBD1|TRBV7-9
CASSLAYRGLDGYTF
TGTGCCAGCAGCTTAGCGTACAGGGGGCTAGATGGCTACACCTTC
>NA|TRBJ2-7|NA|TRBV7-2
CASRGAGYYEQYF
TGTGCCAGCCGGGGGGCGGGGTACTACGAGCAGTACTTC
>NA|TRBJ1-2|NA|TRBV5-6
CASSDTGSYGYTF
TGTGCCAGCAGCGATACAGGGAGCTATGGCTACACCTTC
>NA|TRBJ2-7|TRBD2|TRBV11-2
CASSLAPGLAGGEQYF
TGTGCCAGCAGCTTAGCCCCCGGACTAGCGGGAGGGGAGCAGTACTTC
>NA|TRBJ2-3|NA|TRBV14
CASSQAAGRDTQYF
TGTGCCAGCAGCCAAGCAGCGGGCCGAGATACGCAGTATTTT
>few|TRBJ2-1|TRBD1|TRBV5-1
CASSRGQGEEQFF
TGCGCCAGCAGCCGGGGACAGGGCGAGGAGCAGTTCTTC
>NA|TRBJ2-3|NA|TRBV7-9
CASSSLSVGTDTQYF
TGTGCCAGCAGTTCCCTGAGCGTTGGCACAGATACGCAGTATTTT
>few|TRBJ1-3|TRBD1|TRBV28
CASSSHGQEGNTIYF
TGTGCCAGCAGTTCCCACGGACAGGAGGGAAACACCATATATTTT
>NA|TRBJ2-3|NA|TRBV30
CAWSVGGSSTDTQYF
TGTGCCTGGAGTGTAGGAGGCTCGAGCACAGATACGCAGTATTTT
>NA|TRBJ2-2|TRBD2|TRBV18
CASSAGTTNTGELFF
TGTGCCAGCTCGGCCGGGACTACAAACACCGGGGAGCTGTTTTTT
>few|TRBJ1-5|NA|TRBV15
CATSRGQENQPQHF
TGTGCCACCAGCAGAGGTCAGGAAAATCAGCCCCAGCATTTT
>NA|TRBJ2-5|TRBD2|TRBV27
CASSGRGGTSGDKQETQYF
TGTGCCAGCAGTGGCCGGGGGGGGACTAGCGGGGATAAACAAGAGACCCAGTACTTC